These T cell receptor beta chains were read from a single sample in a study of cytomegalovirus exposure and HLA in healthy donors. Profiled with immunoSEQ multiplex PCR; TCRdb holds only in-frame clones, not every one. The sample yields 130,000 or so clones, about three quarters seen once. Sequenced: PBMCs. The receptors were gathered from a woman between 18 and 30 years old in good health and CMV-seronegative. The CDR3 runs from the conserved cysteine through the conserved F or W.

v_call	j_call	cdr3_aa
TRBV5-1	TRBJ2-7	CASGATGGSYEQYF
TRBV5-1	TRBJ2-7	CASSPQGDTYEQYF
TRBV2	TRBJ1-1	CASSSRYTEAFF
TRBV6-5	TRBJ2-5	CASSYSGLAAATTQYF
TRBV5-1	TRBJ2-5	CASSLERRTEETQYF
TRBV9	TRBJ2-7	CASSVETVYEQYF
TRBV19	TRBJ1-1	CASSSGTALNTEAFF
TRBV19	TRBJ2-1	CASSIRDSPNYNEQFF
TRBV30	TRBJ1-5	CAWSVGTESQPQHF
TRBV30	TRBJ1-1	CAWSVPAGDRGRTEAFF
TRBV21-1	TRBJ1-1	CFSGGEAFF
TRBV5-1	TRBJ2-1	CASSLSYVGDNEQFF
TRBV18	TRBJ1-5	CASSPRGYVSNQPQHF
TRBV21-1	TRBJ1-1	CASILPWGGMYTEAFF
TRBV6-4	TRBJ1-2	CASRQTGGEGGYTF
TRBV4-2	TRBJ2-1	CASSLRTSGEGYNEQFF
TRBV7-8	TRBJ2-2	CASSLDGAGELFF
TRBV30	TRBJ2-1	CAWRVYRGRFDEQFF
TRBV27	TRBJ1-5	CASRGVGGGNQPQHF
TRBV6-4	TRBJ2-7	CASSEAGDSYEQYF
TRBV6-1	TRBJ1-3	CASRRDSLSGNTIYF
TRBV25-1	TRBJ2-6	CASSEKGRSGANVLTF
TRBV7-2	TRBJ1-3	CASSLLQGSGNTIYF
TRBV5-4	TRBJ2-3	CASSWDRPDTQYF
TRBV15	TRBJ2-3	CATSRSGGLGTDTQYF
TRBV7-2	TRBJ2-3	CASSLTTSADTQYF